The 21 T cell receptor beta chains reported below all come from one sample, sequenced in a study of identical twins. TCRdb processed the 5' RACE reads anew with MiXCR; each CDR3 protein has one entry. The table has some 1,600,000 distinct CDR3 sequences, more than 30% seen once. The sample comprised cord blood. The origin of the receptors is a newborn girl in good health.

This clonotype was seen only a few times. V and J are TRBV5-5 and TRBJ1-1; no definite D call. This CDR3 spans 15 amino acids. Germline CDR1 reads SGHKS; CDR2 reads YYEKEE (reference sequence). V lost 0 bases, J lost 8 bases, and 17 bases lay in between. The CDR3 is CASSLGWVSTTEAFF. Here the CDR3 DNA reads TGTGCCAGCAGCTTGGGATGGGTATCCACTACGGAAGCTTTCTTT.

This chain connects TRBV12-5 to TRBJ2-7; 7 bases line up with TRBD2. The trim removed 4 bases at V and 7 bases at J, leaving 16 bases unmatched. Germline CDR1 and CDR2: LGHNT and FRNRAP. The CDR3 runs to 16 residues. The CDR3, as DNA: TGTGCTAGTGGTTCCAAGCGGGACCGCTCCTACAATGAGCAGTACTTC. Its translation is CASGSKRDRSYNEQYF.

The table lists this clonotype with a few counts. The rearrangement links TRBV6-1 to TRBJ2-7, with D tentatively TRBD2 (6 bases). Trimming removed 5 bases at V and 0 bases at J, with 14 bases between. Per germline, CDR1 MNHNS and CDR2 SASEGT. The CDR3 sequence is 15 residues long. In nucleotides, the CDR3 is TGTGCCAGCAGTCGGGGAGGTCTGACCTCCTACGAGCAGTACTTC. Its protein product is CASSRGGLTSYEQYF.

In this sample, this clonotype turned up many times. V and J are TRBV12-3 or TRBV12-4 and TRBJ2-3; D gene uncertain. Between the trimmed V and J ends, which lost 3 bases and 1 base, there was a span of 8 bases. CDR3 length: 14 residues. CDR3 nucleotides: TGTGCCAGCAGTTTGGACCTTCGCACAGATACGCAGTATTTT. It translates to CASSLDLRTDTQYF.

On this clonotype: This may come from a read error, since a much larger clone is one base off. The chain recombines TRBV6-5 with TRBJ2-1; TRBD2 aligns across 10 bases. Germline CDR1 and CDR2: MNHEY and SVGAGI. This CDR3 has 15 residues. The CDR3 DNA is TGTGCCGGCAGTTTCCTAGCGGGAGCCTACAATGAGCAGTTCTTC. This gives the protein CAGSFLAGAYNEQFF.

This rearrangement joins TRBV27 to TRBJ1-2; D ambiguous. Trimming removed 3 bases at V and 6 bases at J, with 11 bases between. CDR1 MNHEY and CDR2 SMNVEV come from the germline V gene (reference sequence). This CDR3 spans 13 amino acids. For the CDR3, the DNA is TGTGCCAGCAGTTTGAGGCAGTATCATGGCTACACCTTC. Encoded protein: CASSLRQYHGYTF.

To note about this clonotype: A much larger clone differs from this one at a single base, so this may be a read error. CDR3 amino acids: CAISPGRSYNEQYF. CDR3 nucleotide sequence: TGTGCCATCAGCCCGGGACGGTCCTACAATGAGCAGTACTTC. This chain joins TRBV10-3 and TRBJ2-7, with D perhaps being TRBD1 or TRBD2 (5 bases each). The CDR3 has 14 amino acids. CDR1 and CDR2 from the germline V gene are ENHRY and SYGVKD. V was cut by 6 bases and J by 7 bases, with 19 bases left in between.

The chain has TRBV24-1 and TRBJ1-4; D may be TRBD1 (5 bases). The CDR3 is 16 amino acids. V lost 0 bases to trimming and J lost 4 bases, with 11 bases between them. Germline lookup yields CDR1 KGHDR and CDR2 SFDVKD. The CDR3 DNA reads TGTGCCACCAGTGATTTGCGCGGGACGGATAATGAAAAACTGTTTTTT. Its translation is CATSDLRGTDNEKLFF.

CDR3 amino acids: CAIKPGAGSEKLFF. In nucleotides, the CDR3 is TGTGCCATCAAACCCGGGGCAGGGAGTGAAAAACTGTTTTTT. The V and J genes are TRBV10-3 and TRBJ1-4, with a tentative D call TRBD1 (5 bases). The CDR3 has 14 amino acids. V was clipped by 7 bases and J by 7 bases, with 16 bases between them. CDR1 and CDR2 (germline): ENHRY, SYGVKD.

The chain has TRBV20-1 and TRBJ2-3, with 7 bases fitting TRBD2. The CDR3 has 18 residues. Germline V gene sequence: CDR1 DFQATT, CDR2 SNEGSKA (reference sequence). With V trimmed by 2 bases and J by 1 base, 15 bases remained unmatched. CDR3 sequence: CSARPMRERDHRTDTQYF. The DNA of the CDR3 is TGCAGTGCTAGACCAATGAGGGAGCGGGACCACCGCACAGATACGCAGTATTTT.

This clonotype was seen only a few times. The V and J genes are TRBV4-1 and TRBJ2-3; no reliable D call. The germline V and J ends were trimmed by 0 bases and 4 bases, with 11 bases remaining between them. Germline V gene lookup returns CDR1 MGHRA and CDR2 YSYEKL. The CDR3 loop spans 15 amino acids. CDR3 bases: TGCGCCAGCAGCCAAGAGGCCGCGGTCCCAGATACGCAGTATTTT. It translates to CASSQEAAVPDTQYF.

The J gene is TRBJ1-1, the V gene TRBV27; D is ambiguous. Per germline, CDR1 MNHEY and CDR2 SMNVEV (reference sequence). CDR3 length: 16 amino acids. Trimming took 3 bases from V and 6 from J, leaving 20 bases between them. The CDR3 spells CASSFDSLDLGSEAFF. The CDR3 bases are TGTGCCAGCAGTTTTGATTCATTGGATCTCGGCTCTGAAGCTTTCTTT.

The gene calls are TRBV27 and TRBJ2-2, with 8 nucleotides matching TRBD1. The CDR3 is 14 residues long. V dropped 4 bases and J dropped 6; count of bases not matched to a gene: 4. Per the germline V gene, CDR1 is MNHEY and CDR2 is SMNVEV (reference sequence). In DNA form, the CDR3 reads TGTGCCAGCAGTTGGGACAGGTTCTCCGGGGAGCTGTTTTTT. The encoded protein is CASSWDRFSGELFF.

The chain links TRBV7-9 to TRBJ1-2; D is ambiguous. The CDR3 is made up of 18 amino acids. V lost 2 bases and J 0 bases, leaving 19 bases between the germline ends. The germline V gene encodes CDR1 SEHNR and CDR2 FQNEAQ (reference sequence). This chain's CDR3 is CASSLRFLRDLANYGYTF. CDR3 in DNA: TGTGCCAGCAGCTTAAGGTTCCTCCGGGATCTAGCTAACTATGGCTACACCTTC.

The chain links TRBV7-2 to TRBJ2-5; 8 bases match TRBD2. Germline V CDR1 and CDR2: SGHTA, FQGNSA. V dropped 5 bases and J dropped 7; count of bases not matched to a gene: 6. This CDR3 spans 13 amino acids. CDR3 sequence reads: CASSAGLEGTQYF. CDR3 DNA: TGTGCCAGCAGCGCGGGACTAGAAGGGACCCAGTACTTC.

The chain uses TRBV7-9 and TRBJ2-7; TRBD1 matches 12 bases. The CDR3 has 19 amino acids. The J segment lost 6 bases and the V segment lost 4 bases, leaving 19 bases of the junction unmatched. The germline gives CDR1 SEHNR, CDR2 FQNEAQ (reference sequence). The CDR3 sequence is CASSSPRVFKGQGAIEQYF. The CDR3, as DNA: TGTGCCAGCAGCTCCCCCCGTGTTTTTAAGGGACAGGGGGCGATCGAGCAGTACTTC.

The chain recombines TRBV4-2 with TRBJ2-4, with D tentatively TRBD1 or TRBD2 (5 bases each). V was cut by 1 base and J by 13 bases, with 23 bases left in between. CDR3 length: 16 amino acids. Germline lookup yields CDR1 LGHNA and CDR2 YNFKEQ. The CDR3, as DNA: TGTGCCAGCAGCCAAGGGGGGTGGGGCGGAGGTTCGTCCCAGTACTTC. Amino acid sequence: CASSQGGWGGGSSQYF.

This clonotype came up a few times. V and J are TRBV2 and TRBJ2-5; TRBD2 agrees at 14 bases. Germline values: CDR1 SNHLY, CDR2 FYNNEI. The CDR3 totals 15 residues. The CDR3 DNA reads TGTGCTGGGGGACTAGCGGGGGTAGTTGGAGAGACCCAGTACTTC. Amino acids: CAGGLAGVVGETQYF. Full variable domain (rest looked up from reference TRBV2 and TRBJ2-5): EPEVTQTPSHQVTQMGQEVILRCVPISNHLYFYWYRQILGQKVEFLVSFYNNEISEKSEIFDDQFSVERPDGSNFTLKIRSTKLEDSAMYFCAGGLAGVVGETQYFGPGTRLLVL.

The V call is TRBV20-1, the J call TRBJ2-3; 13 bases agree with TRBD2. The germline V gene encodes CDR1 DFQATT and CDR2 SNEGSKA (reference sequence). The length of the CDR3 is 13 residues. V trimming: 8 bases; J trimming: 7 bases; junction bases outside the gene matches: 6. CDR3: CSPRLAGGYTQYF. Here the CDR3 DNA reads TGCAGTCCCCGACTAGCGGGGGGTTATACGCAGTATTTT.

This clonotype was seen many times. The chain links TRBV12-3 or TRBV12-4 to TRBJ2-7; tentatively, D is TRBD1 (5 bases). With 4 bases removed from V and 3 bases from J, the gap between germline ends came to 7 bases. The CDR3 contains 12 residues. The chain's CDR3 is CASSSGIYEQYF. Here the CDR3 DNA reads TGTGCCAGCAGTTCAGGGATCTACGAGCAGTACTTC.

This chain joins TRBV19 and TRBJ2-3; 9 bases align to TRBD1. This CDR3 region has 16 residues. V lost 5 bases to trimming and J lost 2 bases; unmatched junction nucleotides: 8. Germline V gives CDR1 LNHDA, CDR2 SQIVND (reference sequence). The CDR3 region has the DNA TGTGCCAGTAGTCGACGGGACAGGGCACACACAGATACGCAGTATTTT. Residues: CASSRRDRAHTDTQYF.